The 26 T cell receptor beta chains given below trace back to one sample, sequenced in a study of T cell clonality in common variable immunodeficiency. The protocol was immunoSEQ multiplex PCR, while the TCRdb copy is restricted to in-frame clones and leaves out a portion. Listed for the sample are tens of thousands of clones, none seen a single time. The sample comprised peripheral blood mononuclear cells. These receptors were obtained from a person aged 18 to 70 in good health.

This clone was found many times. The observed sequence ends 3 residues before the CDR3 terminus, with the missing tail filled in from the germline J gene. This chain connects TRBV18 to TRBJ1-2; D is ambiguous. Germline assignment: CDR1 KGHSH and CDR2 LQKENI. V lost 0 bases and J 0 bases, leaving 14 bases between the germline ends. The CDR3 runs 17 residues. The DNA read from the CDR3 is TGTGCCAGCTCACCACCCGGGAGCGGCTTAACTAACTATGGC. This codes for CASSPPGSGLTNYG. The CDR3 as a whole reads CASSPPGSGLTNYGYTF. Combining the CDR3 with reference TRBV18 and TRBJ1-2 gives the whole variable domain NAGVMQNPRHLVRRRGQEARLRCSPMKGHSHVYWYRQLPEEGLKFMVYLQKENIIDESGMPKERFSAEFPKEGPSILRIQQVVRGDSAAYFCASSPPGSGLTNYGYTFGSGTRLTVV.

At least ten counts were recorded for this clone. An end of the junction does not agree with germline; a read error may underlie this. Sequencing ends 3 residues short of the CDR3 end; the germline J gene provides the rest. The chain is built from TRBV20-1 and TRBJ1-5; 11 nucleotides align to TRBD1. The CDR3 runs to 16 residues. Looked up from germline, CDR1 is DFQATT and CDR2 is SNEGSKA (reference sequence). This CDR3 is CSARDGDRGGNQPQHF. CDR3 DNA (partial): TGCAGTGCAAGAGACGGGGACAGGGGGGGAAATCAGCCC.

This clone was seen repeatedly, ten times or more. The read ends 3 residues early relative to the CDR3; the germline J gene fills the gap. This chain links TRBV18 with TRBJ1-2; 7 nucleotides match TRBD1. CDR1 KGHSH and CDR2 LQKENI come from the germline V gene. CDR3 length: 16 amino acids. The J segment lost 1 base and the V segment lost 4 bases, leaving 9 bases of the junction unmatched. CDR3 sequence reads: CASSRTGTAVNYGYTF. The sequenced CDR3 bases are TGTGCCAGCTCACGAACCGGGACAGCCGTTAACTATGGC.

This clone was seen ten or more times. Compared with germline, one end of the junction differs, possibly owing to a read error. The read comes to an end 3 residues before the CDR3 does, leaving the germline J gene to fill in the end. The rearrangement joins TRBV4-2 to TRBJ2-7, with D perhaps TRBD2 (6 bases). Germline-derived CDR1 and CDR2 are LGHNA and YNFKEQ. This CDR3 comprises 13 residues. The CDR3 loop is CASSPTRGYEQYF. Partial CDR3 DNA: TGCGCCAGCAGCCCCACCCGGGGGTACGAG.

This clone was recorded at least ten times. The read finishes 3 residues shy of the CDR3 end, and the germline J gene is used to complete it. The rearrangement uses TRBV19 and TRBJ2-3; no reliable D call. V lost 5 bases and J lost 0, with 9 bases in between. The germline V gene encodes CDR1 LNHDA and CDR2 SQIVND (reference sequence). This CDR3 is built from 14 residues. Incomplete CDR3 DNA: TGTGCCAGTAGTTTCGCGTCAAGCACAGATACG. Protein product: CASSFASSTDT. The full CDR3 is CASSFASSTDTQYF.

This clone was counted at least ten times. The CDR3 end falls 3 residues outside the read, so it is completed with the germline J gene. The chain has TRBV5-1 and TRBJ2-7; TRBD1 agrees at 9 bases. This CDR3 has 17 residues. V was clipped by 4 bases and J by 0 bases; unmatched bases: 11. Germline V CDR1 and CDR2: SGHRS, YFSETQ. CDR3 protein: CASSPWTGAPSSYEQYF. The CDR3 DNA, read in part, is TGCGCCAGCAGCCCCTGGACAGGGGCCCCCAGCTCCTACGAG.

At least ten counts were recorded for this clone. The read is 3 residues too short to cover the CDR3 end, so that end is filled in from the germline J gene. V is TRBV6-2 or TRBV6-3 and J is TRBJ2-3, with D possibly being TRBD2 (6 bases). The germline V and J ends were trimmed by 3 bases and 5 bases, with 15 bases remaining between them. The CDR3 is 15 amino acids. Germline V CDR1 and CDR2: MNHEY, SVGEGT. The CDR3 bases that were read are TGTGCCAGCAGTTATGCGGGGCCTCTGAGAGATACG. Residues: CASSYAGPLRDT. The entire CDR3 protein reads CASSYAGPLRDTQYF.

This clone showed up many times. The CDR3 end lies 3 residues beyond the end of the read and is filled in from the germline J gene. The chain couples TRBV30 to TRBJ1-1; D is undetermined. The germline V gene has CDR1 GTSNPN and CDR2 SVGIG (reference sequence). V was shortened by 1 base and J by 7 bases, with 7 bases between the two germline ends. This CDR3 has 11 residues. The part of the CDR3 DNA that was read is TGTGCCTGGAGTGGAAGGCATGAA. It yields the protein CAWSGRHE. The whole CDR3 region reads CAWSGRHEAFF.

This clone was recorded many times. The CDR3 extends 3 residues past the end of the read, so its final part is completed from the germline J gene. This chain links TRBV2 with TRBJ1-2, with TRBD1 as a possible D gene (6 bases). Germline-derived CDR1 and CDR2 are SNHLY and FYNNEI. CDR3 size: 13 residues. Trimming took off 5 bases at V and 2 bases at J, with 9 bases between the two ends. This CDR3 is CASSPDRNYGYTF. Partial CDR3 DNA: TGTGCCAGCAGTCCCGACAGGAACTATGGC. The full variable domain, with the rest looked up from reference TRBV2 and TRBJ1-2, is EPEVTQTPSHQVTQMGQEVILRCVPISNHLYFYWYRQILGQKVEFLVSFYNNEISEKSEIFDDQFSVERPDGSNFTLKIRSTKLEDSAMYFCASSPDRNYGYTFGSGTRLTVV.

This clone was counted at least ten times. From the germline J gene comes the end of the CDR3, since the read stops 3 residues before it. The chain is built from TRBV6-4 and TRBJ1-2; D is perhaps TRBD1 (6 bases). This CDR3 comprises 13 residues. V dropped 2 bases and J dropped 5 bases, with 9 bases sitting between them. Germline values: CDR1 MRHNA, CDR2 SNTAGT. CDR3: CASSDGTKYGYTF. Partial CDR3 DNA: TGTGCCAGCAGTGACGGGACAAAATATGGC.

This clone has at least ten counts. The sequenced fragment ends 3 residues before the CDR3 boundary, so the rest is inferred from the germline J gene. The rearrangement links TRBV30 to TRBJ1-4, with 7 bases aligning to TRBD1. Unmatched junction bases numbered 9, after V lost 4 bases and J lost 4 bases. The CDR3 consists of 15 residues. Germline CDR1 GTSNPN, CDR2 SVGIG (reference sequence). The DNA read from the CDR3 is TGTGCCTGGACGGGGGACAGCAGACATAATGAAAAA. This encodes CAWTGDSRHNEK. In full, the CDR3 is CAWTGDSRHNEKLFF. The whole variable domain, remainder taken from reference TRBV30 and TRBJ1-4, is SQTIHQWPATLVQPVGSPLSLECTVEGTSNPNLYWYRQAAGRGLQLLFYSVGIGQISSEVPQNLSASRPQDRQFILSSKKLLLSDSGFYLCAWTGDSRHNEKLFFGSGTQLSVL.

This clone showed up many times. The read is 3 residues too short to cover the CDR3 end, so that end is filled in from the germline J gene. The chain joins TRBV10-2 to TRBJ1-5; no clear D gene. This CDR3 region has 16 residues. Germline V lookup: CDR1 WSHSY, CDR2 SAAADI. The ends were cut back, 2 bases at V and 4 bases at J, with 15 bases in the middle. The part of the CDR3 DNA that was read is TGCGCCAGCAGTGAGGGTCCCGAGGTTTGGAATCAGCCC. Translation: CASSEGPEVWNQP. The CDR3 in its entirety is CASSEGPEVWNQPQHF.

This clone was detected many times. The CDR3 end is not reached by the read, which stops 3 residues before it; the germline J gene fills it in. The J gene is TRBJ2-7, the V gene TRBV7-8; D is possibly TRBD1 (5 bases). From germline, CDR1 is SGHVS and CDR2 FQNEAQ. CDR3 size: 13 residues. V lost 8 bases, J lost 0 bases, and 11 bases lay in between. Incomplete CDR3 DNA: TGTGCCAGCCAGGGCAGGAGCTCCTACGAG. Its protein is CASQGRSSYE. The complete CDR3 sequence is CASQGRSSYEQYF.

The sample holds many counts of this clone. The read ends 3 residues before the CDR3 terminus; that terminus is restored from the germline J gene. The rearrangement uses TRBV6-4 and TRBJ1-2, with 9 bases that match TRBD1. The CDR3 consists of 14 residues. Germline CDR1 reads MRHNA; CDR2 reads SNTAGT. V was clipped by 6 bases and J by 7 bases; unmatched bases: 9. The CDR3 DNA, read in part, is TGTGCCAGCAGCCCCGGACAGACAGGGGGTGGC. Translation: CASSPGQTGGG. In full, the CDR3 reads CASSPGQTGGGYTF.

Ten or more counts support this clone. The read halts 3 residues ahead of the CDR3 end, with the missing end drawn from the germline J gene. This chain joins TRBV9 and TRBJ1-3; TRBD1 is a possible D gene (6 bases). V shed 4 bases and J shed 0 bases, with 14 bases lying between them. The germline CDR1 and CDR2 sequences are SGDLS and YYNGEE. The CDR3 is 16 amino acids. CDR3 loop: CASSPRDNYSGNTIYF. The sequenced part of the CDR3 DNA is TGTGCCAGCAGCCCTCGGGACAACTACTCTGGAAACACC.

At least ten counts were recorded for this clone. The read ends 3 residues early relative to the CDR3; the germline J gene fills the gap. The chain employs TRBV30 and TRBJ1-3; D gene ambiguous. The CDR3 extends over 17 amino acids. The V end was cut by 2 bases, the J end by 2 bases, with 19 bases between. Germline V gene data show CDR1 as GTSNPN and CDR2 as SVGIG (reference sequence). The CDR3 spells CAWSLRTLIGAGNTIYF. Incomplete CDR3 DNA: TGTGCCTGGAGTTTAAGGACTCTTATAGGAGCTGGAAACACC.

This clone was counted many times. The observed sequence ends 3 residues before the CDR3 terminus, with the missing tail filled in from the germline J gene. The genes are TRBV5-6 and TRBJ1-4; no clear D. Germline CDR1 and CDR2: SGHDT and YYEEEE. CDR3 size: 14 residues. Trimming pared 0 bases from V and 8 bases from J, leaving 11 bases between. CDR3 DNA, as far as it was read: TGTGCCAGCAGCTTGGGGTCAACGCGGGAAAAA. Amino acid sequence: CASSLGSTREK. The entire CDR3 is CASSLGSTREKLFF. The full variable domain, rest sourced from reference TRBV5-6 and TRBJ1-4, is DAGVTQSPTHLIKTRGQQVTLRCSPKSGHDTVSWYQQALGQGPQFIFQYYEEEERQRGNFPDRFSGHQFPNYSSELNVNALLLGDSALYLCASSLGSTREKLFFGSGTQLSVL.

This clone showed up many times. CDR3 DNA (partial): TGTGCCTGGAGCACCCGGGACAAGGCGGGTGGC. This encodes CAWSTRDKAGG. The full CDR3 is CAWSTRDKAGGYTF. V usage is TRBV30 and J usage is TRBJ1-2; perhaps TRBD1 as D (6 bases). The read terminates 3 residues ahead of where the CDR3 ends, so the germline J gene completes it. Trimming stripped 3 bases from V and 7 bases from J, with 18 bases between. CDR3 length equals 14 residues. CDR1 GTSNPN and CDR2 SVGIG come from the germline V gene (reference sequence).

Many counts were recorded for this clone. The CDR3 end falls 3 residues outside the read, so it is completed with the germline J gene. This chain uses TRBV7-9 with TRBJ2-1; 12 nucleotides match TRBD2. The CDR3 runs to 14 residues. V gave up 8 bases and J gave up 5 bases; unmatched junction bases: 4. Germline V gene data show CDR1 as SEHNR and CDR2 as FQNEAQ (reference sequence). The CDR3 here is CASLTSGGNNEQFF. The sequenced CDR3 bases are TGTGCCAGCTTGACTAGCGGGGGAAACAATGAG.

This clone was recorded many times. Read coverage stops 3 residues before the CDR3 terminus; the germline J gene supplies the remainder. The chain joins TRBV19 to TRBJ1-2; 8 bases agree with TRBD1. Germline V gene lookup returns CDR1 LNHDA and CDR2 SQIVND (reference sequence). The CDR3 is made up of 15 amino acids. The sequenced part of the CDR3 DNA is TGTGCCAGTAGTTCGGCAGGGGGCGGATTTTTAGGC. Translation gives CASSSAGGGFLG. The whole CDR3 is CASSSAGGGFLGYTF. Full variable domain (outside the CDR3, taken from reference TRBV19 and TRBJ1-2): DGGITQSPKYLFRKEGQNVTLSCEQNLNHDAMYWYRQDPGQGLRLIYYSQIVNDFQKGDIAEGYSVSREKKESFPLTVTSAQKNPTAFYLCASSSAGGGFLGYTFGSGTRLTVV.

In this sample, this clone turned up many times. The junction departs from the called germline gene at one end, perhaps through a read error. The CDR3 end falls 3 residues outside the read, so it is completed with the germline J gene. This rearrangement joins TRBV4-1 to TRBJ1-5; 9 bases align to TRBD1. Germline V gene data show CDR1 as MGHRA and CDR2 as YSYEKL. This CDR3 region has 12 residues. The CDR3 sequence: CTRRDRDQPQHF. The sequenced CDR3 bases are TGCACCAGACGGGACAGGGATCAGCCC.

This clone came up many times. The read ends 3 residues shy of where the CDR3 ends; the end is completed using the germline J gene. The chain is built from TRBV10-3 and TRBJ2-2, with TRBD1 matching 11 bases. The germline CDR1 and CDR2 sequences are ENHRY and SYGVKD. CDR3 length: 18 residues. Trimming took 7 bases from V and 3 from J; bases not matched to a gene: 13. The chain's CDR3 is CAINPQGQGARDTGELFF. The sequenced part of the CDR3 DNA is TGTGCCATCAATCCTCAAGGACAGGGGGCTAGGGACACCGGGGAG.

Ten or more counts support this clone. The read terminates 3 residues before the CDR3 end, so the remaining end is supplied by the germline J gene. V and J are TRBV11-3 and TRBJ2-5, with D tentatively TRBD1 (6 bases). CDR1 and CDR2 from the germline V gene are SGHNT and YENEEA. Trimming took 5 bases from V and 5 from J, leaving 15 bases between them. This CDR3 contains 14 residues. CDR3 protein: CASSPAGTLETQYF. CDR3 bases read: TGTGCCAGCAGCCCCGCCGGGACATTGGAGACC.

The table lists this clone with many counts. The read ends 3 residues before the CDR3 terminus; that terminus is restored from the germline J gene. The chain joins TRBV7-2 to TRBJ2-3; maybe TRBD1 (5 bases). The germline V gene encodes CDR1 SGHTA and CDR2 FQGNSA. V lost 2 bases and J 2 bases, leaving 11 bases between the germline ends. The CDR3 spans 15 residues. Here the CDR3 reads CASSLWAGLTDTQYF. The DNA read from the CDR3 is TGTGCCAGCAGCTTATGGGCAGGGCTCACAGATACG.

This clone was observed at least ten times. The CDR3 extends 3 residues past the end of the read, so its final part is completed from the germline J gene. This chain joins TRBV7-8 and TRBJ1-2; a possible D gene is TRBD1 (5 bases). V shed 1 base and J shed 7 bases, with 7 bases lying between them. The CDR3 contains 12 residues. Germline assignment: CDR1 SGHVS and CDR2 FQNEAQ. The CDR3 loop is CASSLVQGGYTF. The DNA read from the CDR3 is TGTGCCAGCAGCTTAGTCCAGGGTGGC.

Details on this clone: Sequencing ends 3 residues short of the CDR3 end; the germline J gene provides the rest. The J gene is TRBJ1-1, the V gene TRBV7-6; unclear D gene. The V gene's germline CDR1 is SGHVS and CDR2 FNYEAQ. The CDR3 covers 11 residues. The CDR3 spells CASRAGREAFF. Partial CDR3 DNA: TGTGCCAGCAGGGCGGGCAGGGAA.